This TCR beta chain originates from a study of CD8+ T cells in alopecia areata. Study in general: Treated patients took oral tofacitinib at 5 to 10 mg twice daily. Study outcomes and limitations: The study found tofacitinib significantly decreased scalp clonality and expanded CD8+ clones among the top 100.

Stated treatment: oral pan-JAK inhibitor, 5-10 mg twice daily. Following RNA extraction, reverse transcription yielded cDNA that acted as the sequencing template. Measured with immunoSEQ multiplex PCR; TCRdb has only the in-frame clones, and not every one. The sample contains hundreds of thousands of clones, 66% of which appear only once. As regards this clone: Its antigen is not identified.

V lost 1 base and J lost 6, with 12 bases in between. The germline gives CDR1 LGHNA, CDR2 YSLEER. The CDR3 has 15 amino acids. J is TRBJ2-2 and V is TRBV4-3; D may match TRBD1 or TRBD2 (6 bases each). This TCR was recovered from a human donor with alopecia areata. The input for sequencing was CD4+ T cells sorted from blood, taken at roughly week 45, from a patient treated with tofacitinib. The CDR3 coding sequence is TGCGCCAGCAGCCAAGTCTCCGGGGGCGCCGGGGAGCTGTTTTTT. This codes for CASSQVSGGAGELFF.